The 19 T cell receptor beta chains given below trace back to one sample, sequenced in a study of read filtering for tumor transcriptome and immune sequencing (dated by TCRdb to 2018 to 2021). The listed sequencing device is Illumina HiSeq 4000. TCR libraries were constructed from about 400 ng RNA using the Immunoverse kit, and molecular barcoded adaptors covering alpha/delta and beta/gamma chains were employed. TCRdb reprocessing: public reads trimmed at Q25 with fastp, clones called with MiXCR, in-frame beta chains kept. CDR3 protein sequences are deduplicated, and each keeps its most common genes and DNA. Recorded for this sample are about 130,000 distinct CDR3 sequences; under 15% of them occurred a single time. The ten largest make up 11% of the sample. Sequenced material: a population of CD138-negative cells sorted from bone marrow. The cell subset or site label on this specimen signifies: bone marrow mononuclear cells depleted of CD138+ plasma/myeloma cells by negative magnetic selection. The receptors were gathered from a donor at least 40 years old with multiple myeloma.

This clonotype appeared a few times. A much larger clonotype is one base distant, so this may be a read error. The J gene is TRBJ2-2, the V gene TRBV29-1; weak D call: TRBD1 (5 bases). The CDR3 has 14 residues. The germline gives CDR1 SQVTM, CDR2 ANQGSEA. V was trimmed by 5 bases and J by 3 bases, leaving 13 bases between them. CDR3 nucleotides: TGCAGCGTTAAACAGGACAAAGACACCGGGGAGCTGTTTTTT. The encoded protein is CSVKQDKDTGELFF.

This clonotype was observed many times. J is TRBJ2-1 and V is TRBV5-1, with a tentative D call TRBD2 (6 bases). Trimming shortened V by 4 bases and J by 5 bases, and 13 bases separated the two germline ends. The germline V gene has CDR1 SGHRS and CDR2 YFSETQ. This CDR3 comprises 14 residues. The CDR3 DNA follows: TGCGCCAGCAGCCTGCCGGGACTCCACAATGAGCAGTTCTTC. Translated, it gives CASSLPGLHNEQFF.

With respect to this clonotype: A single base is all that separates this from a far larger clone, so a read error is likely. CDR3 DNA: TGTGCCAGCAAGAAGGAAAGCTCCTACAATGAGCAGCTCTTC. It yields the protein CASKKESSYNEQLF. The genes are TRBV7-3 and TRBJ2-1; D gene unclear. The CDR3 loop spans 14 amino acids. In germline, CDR1 is SGHTA, CDR2 FQGTGA.

This clonotype has only a few counts. A much larger clone is a single base away; this may be a read error. Lacking the conserved final phenylalanine or tryptophan, this CDR3 likely reflects a read error. The chain joins TRBV20-1 to TRBJ1-5; D is perhaps TRBD1 (5 bases). Germline values: CDR1 DFQATT, CDR2 SNEGSKA (reference sequence). Between the trimmed V and J ends, which lost 0 bases and 11 bases, there was a span of 14 bases. The CDR3 covers 13 residues. The CDR3 sequence: CSARDGGSRAQHL. CDR3 nucleotide sequence: TGCAGTGCTAGAGATGGGGGGTCTCGGGCCCAGCATCTT.

A remark on this clonotype: This sequence may be a read error, since a much larger clone differs from it by one base. The rearrangement links TRBV12-3 or TRBV12-4 to TRBJ2-1; D might be TRBD1 (5 bases). CDR3 size: 15 residues. V lost 7 bases and J 5 bases, leaving 18 bases between the germline ends. The CDR3 DNA reads TGTGCCAGCATCAAAGCCGGTAGGGGCCACAATGAGCAGTTCTTC. Its translation is CASIKAGRGHNEQFF.

On this clonotype: A much larger clone lies one base from this, so it may be a read error. The chain links TRBV27 to TRBJ2-3; TRBD2 aligns across 8 bases. Germline CDR1 and CDR2: MNHEY and SMNVEV (reference sequence). J gave up 0 bases and V 10 bases, and 12 bases lay outside the gene matches. This CDR3 has 16 amino acids. The DNA for the CDR3 is TGTGCCACCACCTCCCTTCGCGGGAGGAGCACAGATACGCAGTATTTT. Translated: CATTSLRGRSTDTQYF.

V usage is TRBV7-9 and J usage is TRBJ2-2; possibly TRBD1 for D (6 bases). The CDR3 extends over 14 amino acids. CDR1 is SEHNR, CDR2 FQNEAQ, per germline (reference sequence). The ends were cut back, 5 bases at V and 4 bases at J, with 11 bases in the middle. Here the CDR3 DNA reads TGTGCCAGCAGCGGACAGATTGGCACCGGGGAGCTGTTTTTT. The encoded protein is CASSGQIGTGELFF.

A note on this clonotype: A much larger clone lies a single base off, so this may be a read error. The chain carries TRBV6-6 and TRBJ1-1; 11 bases line up with TRBD1. The CDR3 loop spans 18 amino acids. Germline loops: CDR1 MNHNY, CDR2 SVGAGI (reference sequence). CDR3 DNA: TGTGCCTGCAGCCAACCAGCTGGACAGGGGGCGAGGTTAACTGAAGCTTTCTTT. Its protein is CACSQPAGQGARLTEAFF.

This clonotype was recorded at least ten times. The chain combines TRBV6-2 or TRBV6-3 with TRBJ1-1, with D uncertain. This CDR3 has 14 residues. CDR1 is MNHEY and CDR2 is SVGEGT in the germline V gene. V was clipped by 6 bases and J by 11 bases, with 22 bases between them. DNA of the CDR3: TGTGCCAGCAGCCCTCGGACGGGAGGCCTCGTGGCTTTCTTT. Translated: CASSPRTGGLVAFF.

Many counts were recorded for this clonotype. CDR3 amino acids: CASSIRDSLNEKLFF. CDR3 nucleotide sequence: TGTGCCAGCAGCATCCGGGACAGCCTTAATGAAAAACTGTTTTTT. The chain uses TRBV5-5 and TRBJ1-4; the match to TRBD1 covers 7 bases. There are 15 residues in the CDR3. V shed 4 bases and J 4 bases; nucleotides not matched to a gene: 7. The germline V gene encodes CDR1 SGHKS and CDR2 YYEKEE (reference sequence).

This clonotype was recorded many times. Here the CDR3 DNA reads TGTGCCAGCAGTTTCCTGACAGGAGACTACAATGAGCAGTTCTTC. This gives the protein CASSFLTGDYNEQFF. The chain couples TRBV28 to TRBJ2-1, with D possibly TRBD1 on 6 matching bases. The CDR3 length is 15 residues. Germline CDR1 and CDR2: MDHEN and SYDVKM. V was shortened by 3 bases and J by 3 bases, with 12 bases between the two germline ends.

This clonotype was found many times. The chain recombines TRBV27 with TRBJ2-2, with D perhaps TRBD2 (6 bases). Trimming took off 5 bases at V and 7 bases at J, with 17 bases between the two ends. The CDR3 consists of 15 residues. CDR1 MNHEY and CDR2 SMNVEV come from the germline V gene (reference sequence). CDR3 residues: CASSPYPGGVGELFF. The CDR3 DNA is TGTGCCAGCAGTCCATATCCGGGCGGGGTCGGGGAGCTGTTTTTT.

This clonotype was detected a few times. The CDR3 reads CASSVAPEGEQYF. CDR3 DNA sequence: TGTGCCAGCAGCGTAGCACCCGAGGGTGAGCAGTACTTC. The chain uses TRBV9 and TRBJ2-7; TRBD2 is a possible D gene (5 bases). The CDR3 has 13 residues. Trimming shortened V by 0 bases and J by 7 bases, and 11 bases separated the two germline ends. In germline, CDR1 is SGDLS, CDR2 YYNGEE.

This clonotype was seen repeatedly, ten times or more. The chain carries TRBV19 and TRBJ2-1, with D possibly TRBD2 on 6 matching bases. Trimming removed 5 bases from V and 0 bases from J, with 20 bases in between. The CDR3 length is 18 residues. Looked up from germline, CDR1 is LNHDA and CDR2 is SQIVND (reference sequence). This CDR3 reads CASSPPLGPGGSYNEQFF. The CDR3 bases are TGTGCCAGTAGTCCCCCCCTTGGTCCCGGGGGCTCCTACAATGAGCAGTTCTTC.

This clonotype was picked up many times. This chain uses TRBV20-1 with TRBJ2-3; possibly TRBD2 for D (5 bases). The germline V gene encodes CDR1 DFQATT and CDR2 SNEGSKA (reference sequence). CDR3 length: 14 residues. Trimming removed 6 bases from V and 6 bases from J, with 19 bases in between. CDR3 protein: CSASERAFGDTQYF. In nucleotides, the CDR3 is TGCAGTGCCAGCGAGAGGGCCTTTGGGGATACGCAGTATTTT.

As regards this clonotype: A read error may explain this, as a much larger clone is one base away. The CDR3 does not end in the conserved phenylalanine or tryptophan, so this is likely a read error. V gene TRBV11-2 combines with J gene TRBJ1-3; D call uncertain. Per the germline V gene, CDR1 is SGHAT and CDR2 is FQNNGV. This CDR3 is 12 amino acids long. Trimming left V 2 bases short and J 6 bases short, with 5 bases between. The CDR3 region has the DNA TGTGCCAGCAGCTTAATCGAAAACACCATATATCTT. Translating it yields CASSLIENTIYL.

This clonotype was seen ten or more times. This chain links TRBV6-2 or TRBV6-3 with TRBJ2-1; the D is unclear. Germline CDR1 and CDR2: MNHEY and SVGEGT. This CDR3 has 13 amino acids. V was pared by 4 bases and J by 8 bases, with 12 bases between. The CDR3 coding sequence is TGTGCCAGCAGTTTTAGCAGTCGGGATGAGCAGTTCTTC. Its protein product is CASSFSSRDEQFF.

To note about this clonotype: It differs at one base from a far larger clone, so likely a read error. The rearrangement links TRBV7-2 to TRBJ1-6, with 7 bases lining up with TRBD1. This CDR3 contains 13 residues. The germline CDR1 and CDR2 sequences are SGHTA and FQGNSA. J was trimmed by 8 bases and V by 8 bases; bases with no gene match: 6. The CDR3, as DNA: TGTGCCAGCGGCACAACAGGGGATTCACCCCTCCACTTT. Its protein product is CASGTTGDSPLHF.

This clonotype was counted at least ten times. The chain carries TRBV3-1 and TRBJ2-7, with D possibly called TRBD1 or TRBD2 (5 bases each). Between the trimmed V and J ends, which lost 4 bases and 6 bases, there was a span of 13 bases. The germline gives CDR1 LGHDT, CDR2 YNNKEL (reference sequence). CDR3 size: 13 residues. This chain's CDR3 is CASSLGRDLEQYF. The CDR3, as DNA: TGTGCCAGCAGCCTAGGCCGGGACCTCGAGCAGTACTTC.